This TCR beta chain was sequenced for a study of blood T cell repertoires in COVID-19. Study-level background: Acute and convalescent COVID-19 samples came from the United States, Italy and Spain.

In the authors' methods: Reference gene primer amplification yielded estimated nucleated cell counts. Sequencing was performed with immunoSEQ multiplex PCR; in TCRdb, only in-frame clones are kept and a portion is missing. That table gives V, J and clone size, and the DNA gave D and trimming. The sample has about 150,000 clones, around 85% seen once; the top ten hold 0.63%. Patients in Seattle were enrolled during active infection, then followed longitudinally. After removal of 5 bases from V and 6 bases from J, the junction contained 1 base not matched to a gene. Germline loops: CDR1 ENHRY, CDR2 SYGVKD. This CDR3 comprises 12 residues.

The J gene is TRBJ2-1, the V gene TRBV10-3; 7 bases are a match to TRBD1. This clonotype was sampled from a man between 60 and 75 years old with COVID-19, enrolled during active disease. Sequencing was carried out using peripheral blood. The CDR3: CAISRQGNEQFF. The CDR3 nucleotides read TGTGCCATCAGTCGACAGGGCAATGAGCAGTTCTTC.